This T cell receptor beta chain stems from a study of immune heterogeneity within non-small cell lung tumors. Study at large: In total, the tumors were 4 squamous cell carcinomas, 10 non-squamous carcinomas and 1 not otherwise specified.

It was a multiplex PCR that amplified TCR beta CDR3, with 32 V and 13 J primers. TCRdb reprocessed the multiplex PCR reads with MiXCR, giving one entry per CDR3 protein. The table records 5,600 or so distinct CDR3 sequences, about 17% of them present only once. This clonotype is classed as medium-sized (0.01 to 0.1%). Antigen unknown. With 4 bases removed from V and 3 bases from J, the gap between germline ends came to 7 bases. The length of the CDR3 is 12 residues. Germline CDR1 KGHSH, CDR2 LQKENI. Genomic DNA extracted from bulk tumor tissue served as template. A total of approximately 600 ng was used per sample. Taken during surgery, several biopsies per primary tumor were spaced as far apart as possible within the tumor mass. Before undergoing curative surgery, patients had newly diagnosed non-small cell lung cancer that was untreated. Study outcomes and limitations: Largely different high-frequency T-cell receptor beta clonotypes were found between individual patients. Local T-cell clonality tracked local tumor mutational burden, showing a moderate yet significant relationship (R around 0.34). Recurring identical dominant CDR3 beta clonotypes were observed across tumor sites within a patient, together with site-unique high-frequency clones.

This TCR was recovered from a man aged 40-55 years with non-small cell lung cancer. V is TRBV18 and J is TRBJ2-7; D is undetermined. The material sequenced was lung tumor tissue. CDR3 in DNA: TGTGCCAGCTCACTTCCGGGCTACGAGCAGTACTTC. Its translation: CASSLPGYEQYF.